These 27 T cell receptor beta chains were all obtained from the same sample, sequenced in a study of blood T cells in healthy people across ages. Primed by a sample-barcoded 5' primer and a J-beta primer mix, a second PCR proceeded for roughly 6 to 12 cycles. TCRdb re-called the 5' RACE reads through MiXCR, storing one row per CDR3 protein. The table shows 700,000 or so distinct CDR3 sequences, with about 20% occurring only once. The sample was blood. The receptors shown here come from a man in his 70s in good health.

The genes are TRBV5-1 and TRBJ1-1; 10 bases map to TRBD1. Germline V gene lookup returns CDR1 SGHRS and CDR2 YFSETQ. The J segment lost 4 bases and the V segment lost 4 bases, leaving 13 bases of the junction unmatched. The CDR3 has 17 amino acids. The CDR3 coding sequence is TGCGCCAGCAGCCCGGGACAGGGGAAAAGAATCAGCACTGAAGCTTTCTTT. Translating gives CASSPGQGKRISTEAFF.

The gene calls are TRBV20-1 and TRBJ2-7; 7 bases align to TRBD2. CDR3 length: 12 residues. Germline V gives CDR1 DFQATT, CDR2 SNEGSKA (reference sequence). V was clipped by 4 bases and J by 1 base; unmatched bases: 1. The CDR3 nucleotides read TGCAGTGCTATTAGCGGGTCCTACGAGCAGTACGTC. Protein product: CSAISGSYEQYV.

This clonotype was picked up a small number of times. V gene TRBV7-6 combines with J gene TRBJ2-7, with 10 bases that match TRBD1. The CDR3 covers 15 residues. Germline V lookup: CDR1 SGHVS, CDR2 FNYEAQ. Trimming cost V 5 bases and J 3 bases; bases outside gene matches: 7. The CDR3 DNA reads TGTGCCAGCAGCAAATCGGGACAGGGGATCTACGAGCAGTACTTC. Translation gives CASSKSGQGIYEQYF. Full variable domain (remainder filled in from reference TRBV7-6 and TRBJ2-7): GAGVSQSPRYKVTKRGQDVALRCDPISGHVSLYWYRQALGQGPEFLTYFNYEAQQDKSGLPNDRFSAERPEGSISTLTIQRTEQRDSAMYRCASSKSGQGIYEQYFGPGTRLTVT.

This clonotype was seen more than once but under ten times. The chain uses TRBV6-2 or TRBV6-3 and TRBJ1-1; no definite D call. The CDR3 runs to 14 residues. V was pared by 2 bases and J by 0 bases, with 7 bases between. The germline CDR1 and CDR2 sequences are MNHEY and SVGEGT. The CDR3 protein is CASSYGRVNTEAFF. The CDR3 DNA reads as TGTGCCAGCAGTTACGGGCGGGTGAACACTGAAGCTTTCTTT.

The J gene is TRBJ2-7, the V gene TRBV14; no clear D. V lost 4 bases and J 6 bases, leaving 13 bases between the germline ends. Germline CDR1 is SGHDN and CDR2 is FVKESK. This CDR3 is 13 amino acids long. The CDR3 protein is CASSLITVGEQYF. The CDR3 DNA follows: TGTGCCAGCAGCCTAATTACAGTGGGCGAGCAGTACTTC.

The CDR3 bases are TGTGCCAGCAGCTCCCTTTCCGGCGGGAGGGCCCACGAGCAGTACGTC. This gives the protein CASSSLSGGRAHEQYV. This chain connects TRBV5-6 to TRBJ2-5; 9 positions match TRBD2. The end of the DNA aligns better with TRBJ2-7, so the J call may be wrong. This CDR3 contains 16 residues. Germline V CDR1 and CDR2: SGHDT, YYEEEE.

This clonotype came up many times. The V gene is TRBV18, the J gene TRBJ2-1; 12 bases map to TRBD2. Germline V lookup: CDR1 KGHSH, CDR2 LQKENI. Trimming removed 3 bases from V and 8 bases from J; junction bases left unmatched: 2. This CDR3 has 14 amino acids. The CDR3 coding sequence is TGTGCCAGCTCACCCGGACTAGCGGGACATGAGCAGTTCTTC. Translated: CASSPGLAGHEQFF. Filled out from reference TRBV18 and TRBJ2-1, the complete variable domain reads NAGVMQNPRHLVRRRGQEARLRCSPMKGHSHVYWYRQLPEEGLKFMVYLQKENIIDESGMPKERFSAEFPKEGPSILRIQQVVRGDSAAYFCASSPGLAGHEQFFGPGTRLTVL.

The V gene is TRBV27, the J gene TRBJ1-1; D is unclear. Germline CDR1 MNHEY, CDR2 SMNVEV (reference sequence). V gave up 3 bases and J gave up 5 bases, with 13 bases separating them. CDR3 size: 14 residues. The CDR3 coding sequence is TGTGCCAGCAGTTTCGGTAACCTGGGGACTGAAGCTTTCTTT. This sequence encodes CASSFGNLGTEAFF.

This clonotype was seen a single time. The rearrangement joins TRBV2 to TRBJ2-7, with D hard to call. Germline assignment: CDR1 SNHLY and CDR2 FYNNEI. The V gene lost 7 bases and the J gene lost 3 bases, with 19 bases spanning the gap. This CDR3 is 15 amino acids long. CDR3 DNA sequence: TGTGCCAGCAATCTTGCCGGAGCGCCAAGCTACGAGCAGTACTTC. Protein: CASNLAGAPSYEQYF.

This clonotype was counted at least ten times. This chain uses TRBV20-1 with TRBJ1-2, with D possibly matching TRBD1 (5 bases). Germline CDR1 reads DFQATT; CDR2 reads SNEGSKA (reference sequence). V lost 0 bases to trimming and J lost 0 bases, with 11 bases between them. The CDR3 length is 15 residues. The CDR3 sequence is CSARDGGAANYGYTF. In DNA form, the CDR3 reads TGCAGTGCTAGAGATGGGGGAGCAGCTAACTATGGCTACACCTTC.

The V gene is TRBV20-1, the J gene TRBJ2-1, with 10 bases that match TRBD2. CDR1 and CDR2 from the germline V gene are DFQATT and SNEGSKA (reference sequence). This CDR3 contains 14 residues. V lost 0 bases, J lost 6 bases, and 2 bases stayed unmatched. The CDR3 bases are TGCAGTGCTAGAGATAGCGGGGGGATCAATGAGCAGTTCTTC. It specifies CSARDSGGINEQFF.

The V call is TRBV6-5, the J call TRBJ2-3; D is tentatively TRBD1 or TRBD2 (5 bases each). The CDR3 loop spans 17 amino acids. Germline assignment: CDR1 MNHEY and CDR2 SVGAGI. V was shortened by 0 bases and J by 2 bases, with 15 bases between the two germline ends. The CDR3 sequence is CASSYSLGVAPTDTQYF. In DNA, the CDR3 is TGTGCCAGCAGTTACTCACTGGGGGTTGCTCCCACAGATACGCAGTATTTT.

This clonotype appeared a few times. The chain uses TRBV3-1 and TRBJ2-5; the match to TRBD2 covers 14 bases. There are 16 residues in the CDR3. The V segment lost 6 bases and the J segment 5 bases; nucleotides outside the gene matches: 8. In germline, CDR1 is LGHDT, CDR2 YNNKEL (reference sequence). CDR3 in amino acids: CASSPGTSGGIETQYF. CDR3 in DNA: TGTGCCAGCAGTCCCGGGACTAGCGGGGGTATTGAGACCCAGTACTTC.

This clonotype was found a few times. One base away lies a much larger clone, so this may be a sequencing read error. The CDR3 does not close with the conserved phenylalanine or tryptophan, likely indicating a read error. The genes are TRBV7-3 and TRBJ2-1; 7 nucleotides agree with TRBD2. V lost 2 bases and J lost 6; bases outside the gene matches: 4. Germline CDR1 and CDR2: SGHTA and FQGTGA. The CDR3 is 14 amino acids. CDR3 residues: CASSLQPSGNEQFL. CDR3 sequence (DNA): TGTGCCAGCAGCTTACAACCTAGCGGCAATGAGCAGTTCCTC.

The chain links TRBV5-1 to TRBJ2-1, with D tentatively TRBD1 or TRBD2 (5 bases each). The CDR3 is 16 residues long. V lost 0 bases, J lost 4 bases, and 14 bases lay in between. CDR1 is SGHRS, CDR2 YFSETQ, per germline. DNA of the CDR3: TGCGCCAGCAGCTTGGCTGGGGACCTGGGGTACAATGAGCAGTTCTTC. The encoded protein is CASSLAGDLGYNEQFF. Complete variable domain (other parts from reference TRBV5-1 and TRBJ2-1): KAGVTQTPRYLIKTRGQQVTLSCSPISGHRSVSWYQQTPGQGLQFLFEYFSETQRNKGNFPGRFSGRQFSNSRSEMNVSTLELGDSALYLCASSLAGDLGYNEQFFGPGTRLTVL.

This clonotype is a singleton in its sample. This chain connects TRBV6-5 to TRBJ2-3, with D unclear. V shed 3 bases and J shed 1 base, with 11 bases lying between them. The CDR3 has 15 residues. CDR1 and CDR2 from the germline V gene are MNHEY and SVGAGI. The CDR3 protein is CASSYAEIRTDTQYF. CDR3 bases: TGTGCCAGCAGTTATGCGGAGATACGCACAGATACGCAGTATTTT.

V is TRBV5-1 and J is TRBJ2-1; 8 bases match TRBD2. Trimming removed 0 bases from V and 0 bases from J; junction bases left unmatched: 5. The germline CDR1 and CDR2 sequences are SGHRS and YFSETQ. The CDR3 loop spans 17 amino acids. CDR3 in amino acids: CASSLGSGSLSYNEQFF. Written as DNA, the CDR3 is TGCGCCAGCAGCTTGGGGAGCGGGAGCCTCTCCTACAATGAGCAGTTCTTC.

This chain joins TRBV29-1 and TRBJ2-1; D not certain. The V and J ends lost 3 bases and 6 bases respectively, with 15 bases between them. The germline V gene encodes CDR1 SQVTM and CDR2 ANQGSEA. This CDR3 comprises 14 residues. The CDR3 DNA follows: TGCAGCGTTGAGGGCATCTTTAATGGCAATGAGCAGTTCTTC. Its protein is CSVEGIFNGNEQFF.

Concerning this clonotype itself: Relative to the germline gene, one junction end is altered; a read error may explain this. The gene calls are TRBV9 and TRBJ2-3, with 9 bases fitting TRBD2. There are 15 residues in the CDR3. The germline V gene encodes CDR1 SGDLS and CDR2 YYNGEE. CDR3 residues: CASSVSGSISDAQYF. CDR3 bases: TGTGCCAGCAGCGTTAGCGGGAGTATATCAGATGCGCAGTATTTT.

The gene calls are TRBV21-1 and TRBJ2-5. TRBV21-1 is deemed a pseudogene. This CDR3 is built from 14 residues. The CDR3 sequence is CASSKGPVFETQYF. In DNA form, the CDR3 reads TGTGCCAGCAGCAAAGGGCCGGTGTTTGAGACCCAGTACTTC.

The chain links TRBV20-1 to TRBJ2-4; D might be TRBD2 (5 bases). The germline CDR1 and CDR2 sequences are DFQATT and SNEGSKA (reference sequence). This CDR3 spans 15 amino acids. CDR3 sequence: CSAPTPGGLKNIQYF. The CDR3 region has the DNA TGCAGCGCTCCCACCCCGGGCGGGCTCAAAAACATTCAGTACTTC.

In its sample, this clonotype was seen a few times. V and J are TRBV27 and TRBJ2-3; no clear D gene. This CDR3 is built from 15 residues. Germline CDR1 is MNHEY and CDR2 is SMNVEV (reference sequence). V lost 1 base and J lost 1, with 9 bases in between. The CDR3 DNA is TGTGCCAGCAGTTTATGGGTTCCCGGCACAGATACGCAGTATTTT. This codes for CASSLWVPGTDTQYF.

CDR3 amino acids: CASSQLAGLGTDTQYF. The CDR3 DNA follows: TGTGCCAGCAGTCAATTAGCGGGACTAGGCACAGATACGCAGTATTTT. The chain combines TRBV12-3 or TRBV12-4 with TRBJ2-3, with 8 positions matching TRBD2. The CDR3 is made up of 16 amino acids. The V segment lost 5 bases and the J segment 1 base; nucleotides outside the gene matches: 8.

The chain has TRBV7-2 and TRBJ1-4; 7 bases agree with TRBD1. The CDR3 runs 16 residues. V shed 5 bases, J shed 0 bases, and the junction held 6 bases outside the gene matches. Germline CDR1 SGHTA, CDR2 FQGNSA. CDR3 DNA sequence: TGTGCCAGCAGCAGTGAAACAGGGGCAACTAATGAAAAACTGTTTTTT. This translates into CASSSETGATNEKLFF.

This clonotype turned up a few times. The chain combines TRBV5-1 with TRBJ2-5; 13 nucleotides match TRBD2. Germline CDR1 reads SGHRS; CDR2 reads YFSETQ. Trimming at V came to 7 bases and at J to 4 bases, leaving 7 bases not matched to a gene. The CDR3 is 15 residues long. The CDR3 nucleotides read TGCGCCAGCTCGGGACTAGCGGGAAGGGGAGAGACCCAGTACTTC. It is translated as CASSGLAGRGETQYF.

The V call is TRBV14, the J call TRBJ1-1; possible D gene TRBD1, 5 bases. The V and J ends lost 0 bases and 4 bases respectively, with 21 bases between them. CDR1 SGHDN and CDR2 FVKESK come from the germline V gene. CDR3 length equals 18 residues. Written as DNA, the CDR3 is TGTGCCAGCAGCCAAGAGCCTTTGATGTTTTTGGGGGGCACTGAAGCTTTCTTT. Amino acids: CASSQEPLMFLGGTEAFF.

The rearrangement links TRBV20-1 to TRBJ2-3; 12 bases are a match to TRBD2. This CDR3 has 16 amino acids. V shed 2 bases and J 2 bases; nucleotides not matched to a gene: 5. Germline V gene sequence: CDR1 DFQATT, CDR2 SNEGSKA (reference sequence). The CDR3 DNA reads TGCAGTGCTAGATCACTAGCGGGAGGTTTCACAGATACGCAGTATTTT. Residues: CSARSLAGGFTDTQYF.